This is a list of T cell receptor beta chains from one sample in a study of blood T cells in healthy people across ages. TCRdb itself ran the 5' RACE reads through MiXCR, one entry per CDR3 protein. In the table there are about 1 million distinct CDR3 sequences, less than 25% of which are singletons. The data were also submitted as part of a second study, on T cells of mothers and their children.

Sequencing input: blood. Receptor source: a girl aged 2 to 9 in good health. Each CDR3 is given with its conserved first and last residue. Fields, in order: clone size, J gene, V gene, D gene, CDR3 DNA, CDR3 protein. The D gene is left open where the match is weak. Not every row has a clone size; where given, it reads once, few, many or a size class.

.,TRBJ2-5,TRBV4-1,TRBD2,TGCGCCAGCAGCCAAGCTGGGGAGGGCAGGGAGGAATTAAGAGAGACCCAGTACTTC,CASSQAGEGREELRETQYF
.,TRBJ1-1,TRBV12-5,TRBD1,TGTGCTAGTGGTTTGAGAGGGGGACAGGGGTTTGAAGCTTTCTTT,CASGLRGGQGFEAFF
.,TRBJ2-1,TRBV20-1,.,TGCAGTGCTAGAGATATATTGAGGAGCAATGAGCAGTTCTTC,CSARDILRSNEQFF
few,TRBJ2-7,TRBV27,.,TGTGCCAGCAGTTTATGGGCAGGGAACGGCGAGCAGTACTTC,CASSLWAGNGEQYF
few,TRBJ2-7,TRBV29-1,.,TGCAGCGTTGTACGGTCCGGGGATCCCTACGAGCAGTACTTC,CSVVRSGDPYEQYF
few,TRBJ2-6,TRBV29-1,TRBD1,TGCAGCGTGGGACAGATTTCCTCTGGGGCCAACGTCCTGACTTTC,CSVGQISSGANVLTF
few,TRBJ2-1,TRBV20-1,.,TGCAGTGCTAGAGATAGGGGGGGGACATCCTACAATGAGCAGTTCTTC,CSARDRGGTSYNEQFF
.,TRBJ2-7,TRBV10-3,.,TGTGCCATCAGTGGGTGGGACTCCTACGAGCAGTACTTC,CAISGWDSYEQYF
few,TRBJ1-2,TRBV14,TRBD1,TGTGCCAGCAGCTACTCCGGGACAGGGAACTATGGCTACACCTTC,CASSYSGTGNYGYTF
many,TRBJ2-5,TRBV29-1,.,TGCAGCGTTGTTAAAGAGACCCAGTACTTC,CSVVKETQYF
few,TRBJ1-1,TRBV29-1,TRBD1,TGCAGCGTTGAAGATCCCGAAAAGACAGGGTCCCCGACTAAAGCTTTCTTT,CSVEDPEKTGSPTKAFF
few,TRBJ2-7,TRBV5-6,.,TGTGCCAGCAGCTTACTGACAGCCGGCGGGGAGCAGTACTTC,CASSLLTAGGEQYF
.,TRBJ2-7,TRBV5-1,.,TGCGCCAGCAGACACGACGGAGAGGGTCACGAGCAGTACTTC,CASRHDGEGHEQYF
few,TRBJ1-1,TRBV13,TRBD1,TGTGCCAGCAGCCCTCGGGACAGACGGAACACTGAAGCTTTCTTT,CASSPRDRRNTEAFF
.,TRBJ2-3,TRBV7-2,TRBD2,TGTGCCAGCAGCCACACCACTAGCGGGAGGGCCCGTGATACGCAGTATTTT,CASSHTTSGRARDTQYF
.,TRBJ1-2,TRBV7-9,.,TGTGCCAGCAGCTTCGACAGTGAGGGTGGCTACACCTTC,CASSFDSEGGYTF
.,TRBJ2-5,TRBV7-9,TRBD2,TGTGCCAGCAGTTTCCTGACTAGCGACGAGACCCAGTACTTC,CASSFLTSDETQYF
.,TRBJ2-5,TRBV7-2,.,TGTGCCAGCAGCTTTCTCCTAGCGGAGAGGGGGGAGACCCAGTACTTC,CASSFLLAERGETQYF
few,TRBJ2-1,TRBV28,.,TGTGCCGGCAGTTTATCCCTAGCCGCGGGGAATGAGCAGTTCTTC,CAGSLSLAAGNEQFF
.,TRBJ1-1,TRBV3-1,TRBD1,TGTGCCAGCAGGCCGACGGGACAGTCAAAAGAAGCTTTCTTT,CASRPTGQSKEAFF
few,TRBJ2-2,TRBV5-1,TRBD1,TGCGCCAGCGGTCGGGACAGGGAAGGAATGAACACCGGGGAGCTGTTTTTT,CASGRDREGMNTGELFF
few,TRBJ1-6,TRBV6-6,.,TGTGCCACCTCACGGCGGGGGGTGGATTCACCCCTCCACTTT,CATSRRGVDSPLHF
.,TRBJ1-2,TRBV7-2,.,TGTGCCAGCAGCCTGTTCCGAGGGTTAGAACTCTATGGCTACACCTTC,CASSLFRGLELYGYTF
.,TRBJ2-3,TRBV28,.,TGTGCCAGCAGTTCCCGGCACGGAGATACGCAGTATTTT,CASSSRHGDTQYF
.,TRBJ2-1,TRBV7-3,.,TGTGCCAGCAGGAGGGAAGCCCGCGATGAGCAGTTCTTC,CASRREARDEQFF
many,TRBJ2-1,TRBV2,.,TGTGCCAGCCGCTCGGGGGTTGAGCAGTTCTTC,CASRSGVEQFF
.,TRBJ2-3,TRBV6-2/TRBV6-3,TRBD2,TGTGCCAGCAGACCGAGACTAGCGGGAAGCCCAGATACGCAGTATTTT,CASRPRLAGSPDTQYF
.,TRBJ2-3,TRBV4-3,TRBD2,TGCGCCAGCAGCCAAGATGGGGCGGGGGGGGGCACAGATACGCAGTATTTT,CASSQDGAGGGTDTQYF
.,TRBJ2-5,TRBV6-5,.,TGTGCCAGCAGTACCGCCGGGGGGACCCAGTACTTC,CASSTAGGTQYF
few,TRBJ2-7,TRBV25-1,TRBD1,TGTGCCAGCAGTGCCTTCGGACAGGAGCCCTACGAGCAGTACTTC,CASSAFGQEPYEQYF
few,TRBJ2-6,TRBV19,.,TGCGCCAGTTCCCCAGGGGCCCCCTCTGGGGCCAACGTCCTGACTTTC,CASSPGAPSGANVLTF
few,TRBJ2-4,TRBV4-2,.,TGTGCCAGCAGCCAAGATACTGACATTCAGTACTTC,CASSQDTDIQYF
.,TRBJ2-1,TRBV6-2/TRBV6-3,.,TGTGCCGCAAGTCCTACCCGGGATCATGAGCAGTTCTTC,CAASPTRDHEQFF
.,TRBJ2-2,TRBV5-5,.,TGTGCCAGCAGCTTAAGGCCCACCGGGGAGCTGTTTTTT,CASSLRPTGELFF
few,TRBJ1-1,TRBV9,.,TGTGCCAGCAGCGTAGGTACGGGAACCGTCGGGAACACTGAAGCTTTCTTT,CASSVGTGTVGNTEAFF
few,TRBJ2-7,TRBV20-1,.,TGCAGTGCTTTCGCCGAGATCGAGCAGTACTTC,CSAFAEIEQYF
.,TRBJ2-1,TRBV9,TRBD1,TGTGCCAGCAGCGTAGACGGACAGGGGGTGACCGATGAGCAGTTCTTC,CASSVDGQGVTDEQFF
.,TRBJ2-3,TRBV28,.,TGTGCCAGCAGCCTACCTTTGGACTTCACAGATACGCAGTATTTT,CASSLPLDFTDTQYF
.,TRBJ2-7,TRBV7-9,.,TGTGCCAGCAGCTTAGGTTTAGGACGGGGCCCTGTGGGGCAGTACTTC,CASSLGLGRGPVGQYF
few,TRBJ2-1,TRBV20-1,TRBD2,TGCAGTGCTAGACCCTTAGCGGGGAGCTCCTACAATGAGCAGTTCTTC,CSARPLAGSSYNEQFF
few,TRBJ2-7,TRBV4-2,.,TGTGCCAGCAGCCAAGAACAGGGAACCTACGAGCAGTACTTC,CASSQEQGTYEQYF
few,TRBJ2-5,TRBV15,.,TGTGCCACCAGCAGGGACCGTGGAGGAGAGACCCAGTACTTC,CATSRDRGGETQYF